This T cell receptor beta chain originates from a study of blood T cell repertoires in COVID-19. In the source study's methods: Reference gene primer amplification yielded estimated nucleated cell counts. Libraries were prepared by immunoSEQ multiplex PCR; TCRdb keeps only in-frame clonotypes and omits some of them. That table furnishes V, J and clone size, whereas the DNA furnished D and trimming. Of 65,000 to 90,000 clones listed, around 87% are singletons. The source is a woman in her forties or fifties with active or convalescent COVID-19. What was sequenced was peripheral blood.

CDR3 DNA sequence: TGTGCCAGCTCACCACTAACTATCGGCAGTCCGAACACTGAAGCTTTCTTT. Translation gives CASSPLTIGSPNTEAFF. The V call is TRBV18, the J call TRBJ1-1, with D hard to call. The CDR3 runs to 17 residues. Per germline, CDR1 KGHSH and CDR2 LQKENI. V was pared by 1 base and J by 1 base, with 16 bases between. Filled out from reference TRBV18 and TRBJ1-1, the complete variable domain reads NAGVMQNPRHLVRRRGQEARLRCSPMKGHSHVYWYRQLPEEGLKFMVYLQKENIIDESGMPKERFSAEFPKEGPSILRIQQVVRGDSAAYFCASSPLTIGSPNTEAFFGQGTRLTVV.